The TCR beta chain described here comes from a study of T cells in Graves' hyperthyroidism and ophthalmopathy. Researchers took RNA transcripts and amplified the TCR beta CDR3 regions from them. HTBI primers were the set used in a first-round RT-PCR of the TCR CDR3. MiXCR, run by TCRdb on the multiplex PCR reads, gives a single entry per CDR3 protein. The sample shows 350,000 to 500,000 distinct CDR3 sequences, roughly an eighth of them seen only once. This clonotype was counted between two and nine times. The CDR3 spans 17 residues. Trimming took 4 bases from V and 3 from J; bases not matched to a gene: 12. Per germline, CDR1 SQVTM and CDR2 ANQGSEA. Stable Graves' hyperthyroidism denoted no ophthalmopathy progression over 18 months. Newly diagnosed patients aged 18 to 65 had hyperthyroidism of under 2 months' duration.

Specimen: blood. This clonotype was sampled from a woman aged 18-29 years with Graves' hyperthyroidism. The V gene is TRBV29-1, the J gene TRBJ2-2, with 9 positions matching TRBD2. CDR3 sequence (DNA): TGCAGCGTTGTGGGGGCGGGAGGGCCAGGCGACACCGGGGAGCTGTTTTTT. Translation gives CSVVGAGGPGDTGELFF.